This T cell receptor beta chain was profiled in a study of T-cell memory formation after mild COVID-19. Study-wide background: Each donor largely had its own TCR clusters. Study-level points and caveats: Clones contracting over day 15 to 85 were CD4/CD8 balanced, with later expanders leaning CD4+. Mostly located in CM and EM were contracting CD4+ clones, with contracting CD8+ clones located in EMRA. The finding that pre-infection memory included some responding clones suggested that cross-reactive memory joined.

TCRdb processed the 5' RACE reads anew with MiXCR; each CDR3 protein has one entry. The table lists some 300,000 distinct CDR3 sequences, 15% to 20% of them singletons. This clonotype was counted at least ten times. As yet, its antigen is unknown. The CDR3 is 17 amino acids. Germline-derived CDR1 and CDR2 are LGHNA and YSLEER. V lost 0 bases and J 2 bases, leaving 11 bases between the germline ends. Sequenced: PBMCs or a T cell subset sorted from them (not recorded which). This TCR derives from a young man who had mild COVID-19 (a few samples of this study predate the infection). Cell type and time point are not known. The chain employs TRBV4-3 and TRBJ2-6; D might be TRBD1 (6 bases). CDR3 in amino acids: CASSQETQGTGANVLTF. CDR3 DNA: TGCGCCAGCAGCCAAGAAACCCAGGGGACTGGGGCCAACGTCCTGACTTTC.